A selection of T cell receptor beta chains follows, all from one sample in a study of shared T cell receptors in the human thymus. Data came from immunoSEQ multiplex PCR; TCRdb stores just in-frame clones and leaves some out. The repertoire includes hundreds of thousands of clones, approximately 88% of them detected once, and approximately 0.011% sits in the top ten. These data were also filed under a second study, of human thymus T cells.

The sample consisted of thymocytes. The receptor set was obtained from a boy younger than two with a congenital heart defect. Both conserved end residues are part of each CDR3. Fields, in order: V gene, J gene, CDR3 protein.

>TRBV5-6|TRBJ2-1
CASSGRDRVNEQFF
>TRBV4-1|TRBJ2-5
CASSQGGSVQETQYF
>TRBV7-8|TRBJ1-5
CASSGTAGPYSNQPQHF
>TRBV5-5|TRBJ1-1
CASRVQGHTEAFF
>TRBV10-3|TRBJ2-7
CAISTFSKREPHYEQYF
>TRBV2|TRBJ2-1
CASRATSGRDNEQFF
>TRBV19|TRBJ2-1
CASSSRLAGAHPPFF
>TRBV28|TRBJ2-7
CASSFHSGVQGDEQYF
>TRBV19|TRBJ2-7
CASSPRTGVVMGQYF
>TRBV27|TRBJ2-5
CASSLDRKYQETQYF
>TRBV27|TRBJ2-3
CASSFGDAPDTQYF
>TRBV6-6|TRBJ2-6
CASSYSTSPGANVLTF
>TRBV30|TRBJ2-3
CAWSSNWDFTDTQYF
>TRBV7-6|TRBJ2-7
CASSLVESYEQYF
>TRBV12-5|TRBJ1-2
CASGLVTRAGYTF
>TRBV5-1|TRBJ2-5
CASSSGTAPPETQYF
>TRBV25-1|TRBJ1-5
CASSLQGTYNQPQHF
>TRBV4-2|TRBJ2-7
CASSQDIGTGLADYEQYF
>TRBV9|TRBJ2-7
CASSPNRAPGEQYF
>TRBV6-1|TRBJ2-5
CASSDEQGQETQYF
>TRBV5-6|TRBJ2-7
CASSLTGTYEQYF
>TRBV7-2|TRBJ1-5
CASSTRQGYSNQPQHF
>TRBV28|TRBJ2-7
CASSSADTGGGYEQYF
>TRBV5-1|TRBJ2-7
CASSAPGGDRYSYEQYF
>TRBV2|TRBJ2-7
CATQGATYEQYF